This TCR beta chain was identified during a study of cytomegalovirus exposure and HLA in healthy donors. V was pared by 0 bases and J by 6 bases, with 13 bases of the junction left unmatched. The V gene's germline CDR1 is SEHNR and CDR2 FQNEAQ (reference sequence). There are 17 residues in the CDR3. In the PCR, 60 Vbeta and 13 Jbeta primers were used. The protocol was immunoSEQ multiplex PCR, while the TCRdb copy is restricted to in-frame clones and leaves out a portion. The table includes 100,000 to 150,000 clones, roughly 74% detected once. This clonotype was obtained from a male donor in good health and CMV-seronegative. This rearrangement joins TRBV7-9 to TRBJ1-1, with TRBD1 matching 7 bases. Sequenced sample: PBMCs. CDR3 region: CASSLAEVRDRDSEAFF. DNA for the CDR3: TGTGCCAGCAGCTTAGCTGAGGTCCGTGACAGGGACTCTGAAGCTTTCTTT.